The text below deals with one T cell receptor beta chain. This CDR3 has 14 amino acids. Trimming left V 2 bases short and J 8 bases short, with 10 bases between. The germline V gene has CDR1 SEHNR and CDR2 FQNEAQ (reference sequence). This sample is part of a study of blood T cell repertoires in COVID-19. Across the whole study: The United States, Italy and Spain provided the acute and convalescent COVID-19 samples.

Clones were sequenced by immunoSEQ multiplex PCR, and TCRdb holds only the in-frame ones, with some missing. This table has hundreds of thousands of clones, 85% to 90% appearing once. The origin of this receptor is a man aged 35-49 years who had recovered from COVID-19. The rearrangement uses TRBV7-9 and TRBJ1-6, with D hard to call. Material: PBMCs or T cells enriched from blood (not recorded which). In DNA form, the CDR3 reads TGTGCCAGCAGCTTAAGCGCCCAAGATTCACCCCTCCACTTT. It encodes CASSLSAQDSPLHF.